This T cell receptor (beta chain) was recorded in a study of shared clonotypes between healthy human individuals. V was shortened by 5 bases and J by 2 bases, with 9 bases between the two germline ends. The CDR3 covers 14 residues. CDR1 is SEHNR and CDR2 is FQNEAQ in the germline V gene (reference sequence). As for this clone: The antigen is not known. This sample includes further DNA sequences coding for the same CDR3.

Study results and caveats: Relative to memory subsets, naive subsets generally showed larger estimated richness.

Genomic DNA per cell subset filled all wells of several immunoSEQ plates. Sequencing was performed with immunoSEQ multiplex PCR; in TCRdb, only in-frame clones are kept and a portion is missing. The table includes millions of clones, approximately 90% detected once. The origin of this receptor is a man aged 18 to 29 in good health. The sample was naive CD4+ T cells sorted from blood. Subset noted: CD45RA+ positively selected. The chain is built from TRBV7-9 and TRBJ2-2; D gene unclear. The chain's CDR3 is CASSPDRNTGELFF. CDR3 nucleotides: TGTGCCAGCAGCCCCGACCGAAACACCGGGGAGCTGTTTTTT. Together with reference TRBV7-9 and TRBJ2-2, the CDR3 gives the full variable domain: DTGVSQNPRHKITKRGQNVTFRCDPISEHNRLYWYRQTLGQGPEFLTYFQNEAQLEKSRLLSDRFSAERPKGSFSTLEIQRTEQGDSAMYLCASSPDRNTGELFFGEGSRLTVL.